The entry below gives a single TCR beta chain sequence along with its context. No antigen is known for it. This sample is part of a study of response to subunit inactivated influenza vaccine. Points from the study as a whole: Seasonal influenza vaccination, on each occasion, was suggested by the authors to recruit few new T cells.

The V end lost 6 bases, the J end lost 5 bases, and 10 bases lay between the germline ends. CDR3 length equals 13 residues. TCRdb itself ran the RT-PCR reads through MiXCR, one entry per CDR3 protein. The sample records about 800,000 distinct CDR3 sequences, 21% being singletons. The chain employs TRBV12-3 or TRBV12-4 and TRBJ2-2, with a tentative D call TRBD2 (5 bases). The TCR was taken from a man over 45 who received an inactivated influenza vaccine. The sample consisted of PBMCs from blood, taken around 5 days after vaccination. In nucleotides, the CDR3 is TGTGCCAGCAGCCCGAGGGCGACCGGGGAGCTGTTTTTT. Protein product: CASSPRATGELFF.